This TCR beta chain comes out of a study of molecular identifiers for immune sequencing clone quantification. Study information: Naive CD8 RNA (around 20,000 or 100,000 cells) was divided into five aliquots, with four sequenced.

Naive CD8 T cell sorting was performed on the CD8+CD4-CCR7+CD45RA+ phenotype. From the PCR reads, TCRdb called clonotypes with MiXCR, one entry per CDR3 protein. The table records approximately 320,000 distinct CDR3 sequences, roughly a quarter of them present only once. Study conclusions and caveats: Spiked Jurkat TCR RNA equivalent to one cell was reportedly detectable in around 980,000 naive cells.

This clonotype was counted ten times or more. Its antigen is undetermined. The CDR3 covers 13 residues. V lost 5 bases to trimming and J lost 5 bases, with 10 bases between them. Germline CDR1 reads MNHEY; CDR2 reads SVGAGI. The chain combines TRBV6-5 with TRBJ1-5; tentatively, D is TRBD1 (5 bases). The sequencing sample was made of naive CD8+ T cells from blood, with Jurkat cell RNA spiked in. Documented subset: FACS-sorted CD8+CD4-CCR7+CD45RA+ naive T cells. The sequence came from a human donor in good health. Some libraries in this study had Jurkat cell RNA spiked in. CDR3 amino acids: CASSAGGDQPQHF. The CDR3 region has the DNA TGTGCCAGCAGTGCCGGGGGGGATCAGCCCCAGCATTTT.